Listed below are T cell receptor beta chains from one sample, sequenced in a study of shared clonotypes between healthy human individuals. Only in-frame clones appear in the TCRdb table, and some are missing; sequencing was by immunoSEQ multiplex PCR. The profile shows hundreds of thousands of clones, about 97% of them singletons. The material sequenced was naive CD8+ T cells sorted from blood. The receptors come from a man younger than 45 in good health. Both conserved end residues are part of each CDR3. The D gene is left open where the match is weak. Expanded clones get a size class; other rows say once, few or many, or leave the size out.

v_gene	abundance	j_gene	d_gene	CDR3aa	CDR3nt
TRBV6-5	NA	TRBJ2-3	NA	CASSHRTGRSDTQYF	TGTGCCAGCAGCCACCGAACGGGACGGTCAGATACGCAGTATTTT
TRBV30	NA	TRBJ1-1	NA	CAWSDGRNTEAFF	TGTGCCTGGAGTGACGGTCGGAACACTGAAGCTTTCTTT
TRBV29-1	NA	TRBJ2-1	TRBD2	CSARGLPGRSYNEQFF	TGCAGCGCAAGGGGACTACCGGGACGTTCCTACAATGAGCAGTTCTTC
TRBV11-2	NA	TRBJ2-5	NA	CASSVDGTQYF	TGTGCCAGCAGCGTAGACGGGACCCAGTACTTC
TRBV5-6	NA	TRBJ2-3	TRBD2	CASSLKLSGSEDTQYF	TGTGCCAGCAGCTTGAAGCTTAGCGGGAGCGAAGATACGCAGTATTTT
TRBV6-5	NA	TRBJ1-5	NA	CASSYSTTGLHQPQHF	TGTGCCAGCAGTTACTCAACTACGGGACTTCATCAGCCCCAGCATTTT
TRBV5-6	NA	TRBJ1-2	NA	CASRRDLNYGYTF	TGTGCCAGCAGGAGAGATTTGAACTATGGCTACACCTTC
TRBV5-4	NA	TRBJ2-5	NA	CASSPGTSQETQYF	TGTGCCAGCAGCCCCGGGACATCGCAAGAGACCCAGTACTTC
TRBV11-3	NA	TRBJ1-1	NA	CASSLRMNTEAFF	TGTGCCAGCAGCTTGAGGATGAACACTGAAGCTTTCTTT
TRBV13	NA	TRBJ2-7	NA	CASSGAVSSYEQYF	TGTGCCAGCAGCGGAGCGGTCAGCTCCTACGAGCAGTACTTC
TRBV5-4	NA	TRBJ2-1	NA	CASHWTGNSYNEQFF	TGTGCCAGCCATTGGACGGGAAACTCCTACAATGAGCAGTTCTTC
TRBV7-9	NA	TRBJ1-1	NA	CASSLSFDMNTEAFF	TGTGCCAGCAGCTTATCATTCGACATGAACACTGAAGCTTTCTTT
TRBV14	NA	TRBJ2-7	NA	CASSPGVGQGVTIPYF	TGTGCCAGCAGCCCGGGTGTAGGGCAGGGAGTCACTATCCCGTACTTC
TRBV11-3	NA	TRBJ2-5	NA	CASSHRDDTMTQYF	TGTGCCAGCAGCCACCGGGACGACACTATGACCCAGTACTTC
TRBV15	NA	TRBJ2-7	NA	CATSGRDGRRDEQYF	TGTGCCACCAGCGGCCGGGACGGCCGCAGGGACGAGCAGTACTTC
TRBV7-9	NA	TRBJ2-6	NA	CASSLGSVSGANVLTF	TGTGCCAGCAGCTTAGGGAGCGTCTCTGGGGCCAACGTCCTGACTTTC
TRBV10-3	NA	TRBJ1-2	TRBD1	CAISDSGQGALANYGYTF	TGTGCCATCAGTGACTCTGGACAGGGGGCATTAGCTAACTATGGCTACACCTTC
TRBV7-9	NA	TRBJ2-2	NA	CASSLPGFTGELFF	TGTGCCAGCAGCTTGCCCGGGTTCACCGGGGAGCTGTTTTTT
TRBV29-1	NA	TRBJ1-2	NA	CRRDSNYGYTF	TGCAGGAGGGATTCTAACTATGGCTACACCTTC
TRBV27	NA	TRBJ2-1	TRBD2	CASSLSSGSYNEQFF	TGTGCCAGCAGTTTATCTAGCGGGAGCTACAATGAGCAGTTCTTC
TRBV9	NA	TRBJ2-1	TRBD1	CASSVGTGGYNEQFF	TGTGCCAGCAGCGTAGGTACAGGGGGTTACAATGAGCAGTTCTTC
TRBV12-5	NA	TRBJ2-7	NA	CASGLYPGPYEQYF	TGTGCTAGTGGTTTGTATCCAGGGCCCTACGAGCAGTACTTC
TRBV2	NA	TRBJ2-4	NA	CASMGGSGAKNIQYF	TGTGCCAGCATGGGTGGGAGTGGGGCCAAAAACATTCAGTACTTC
TRBV25-1	NA	TRBJ2-1	TRBD2	CASSDGGTYNEQFF	TGTGCCAGCAGTGACGGGGGGACCTACAATGAGCAGTTCTTC
TRBV5-1	NA	TRBJ1-2	NA	CASSYRENYGYTF	TGCGCCAGCAGCTACAGGGAGAACTATGGCTACACCTTC
TRBV15	NA	TRBJ1-4	TRBD1	CATKTGGDEKLFF	TGTGCCACCAAAACAGGGGGGGATGAAAAACTGTTTTTT
TRBV2	NA	TRBJ2-3	NA	CASSEWDGDSTDTQYF	TGTGCCAGCAGTGAATGGGACGGGGATAGCACAGATACGCAGTATTTT
TRBV6-1	once	TRBJ2-1	NA	CASSEAPGQTYNEQFF	TGTGCCAGCAGTGAAGCTCCGGGACAAACCTACAATGAGCAGTTCTTC
TRBV19	NA	TRBJ2-6	NA	CASSGEWAVSGANVLTF	TGTGCCAGTAGCGGCGAGTGGGCGGTCTCTGGGGCCAACGTCCTGACTTTC
TRBV14	NA	TRBJ1-1	NA	CASSQDWTNTEAFF	TGTGCCAGCAGCCAAGATTGGACGAACACTGAAGCTTTCTTT
TRBV25-1	NA	TRBJ1-1	TRBD1	CASSGRQGLAFF	TGTGCCAGCAGTGGACGACAGGGGTTAGCTTTCTTT
TRBV7-6	once	TRBJ1-1	NA	CATGPTGSGTEAFF	TGTGCCACCGGCCCGACAGGCAGCGGGACTGAAGCTTTCTTT
TRBV27	once	TRBJ1-4	NA	CASSLSRGEGKEKLFF	TGTGCCAGCAGTTTATCCCGCGGGGAGGGTAAAGAAAAACTGTTTTTT
TRBV28	NA	TRBJ2-7	NA	CASSPLIKGRGYEQYF	TGTGCCAGCAGTCCCTTAATCAAAGGGAGAGGCTACGAGCAGTACTTC
TRBV11-2	NA	TRBJ1-3	NA	CASSKSGTPLIGNTIYF	TGTGCCAGCAGCAAGTCGGGGACACCTCTCATTGGAAACACCATATATTTT
TRBV7-9	NA	TRBJ2-7	NA	CAIGRETFYEQYF	TGTGCCATTGGACGGGAGACTTTCTACGAGCAGTACTTC
TRBV5-8	NA	TRBJ2-1	NA	CASSTQVGRGVYNEQFF	TGTGCCAGCAGCACCCAGGTAGGCAGGGGCGTCTACAATGAGCAGTTCTTC